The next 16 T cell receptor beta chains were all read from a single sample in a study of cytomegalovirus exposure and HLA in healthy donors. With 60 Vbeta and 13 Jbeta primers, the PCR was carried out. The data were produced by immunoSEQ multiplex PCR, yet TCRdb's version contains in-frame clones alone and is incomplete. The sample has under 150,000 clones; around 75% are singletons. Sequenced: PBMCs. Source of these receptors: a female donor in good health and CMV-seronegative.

This CDR3 reads CASSTRLATYNEQFF. CDR3 sequence (DNA): TGTGCCAGTAGTACGCGACTAGCGACCTACAATGAGCAGTTCTTC. This chain uses TRBV19 with TRBJ2-1, with TRBD2 identical over 8 bases. CDR1 LNHDA and CDR2 SQIVND come from the germline V gene (reference sequence). With 4 bases clipped from V and 2 bases from J, the junction kept 4 bases outside the gene matches. This CDR3 is built from 15 residues.

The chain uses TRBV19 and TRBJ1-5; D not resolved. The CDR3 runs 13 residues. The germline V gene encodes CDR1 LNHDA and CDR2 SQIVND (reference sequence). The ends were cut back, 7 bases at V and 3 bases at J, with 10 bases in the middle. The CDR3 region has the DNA TGTGCCAGTATGGAACAGATCAATCAGCCCCAGCATTTT. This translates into CASMEQINQPQHF.

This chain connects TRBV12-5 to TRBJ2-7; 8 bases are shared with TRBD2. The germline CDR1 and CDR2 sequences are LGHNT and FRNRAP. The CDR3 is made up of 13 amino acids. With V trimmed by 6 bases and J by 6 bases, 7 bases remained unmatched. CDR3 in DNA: TGTGCTAGTGGGATGGCGGGAGGCACCGAGCAGTACTTC. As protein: CASGMAGGTEQYF.

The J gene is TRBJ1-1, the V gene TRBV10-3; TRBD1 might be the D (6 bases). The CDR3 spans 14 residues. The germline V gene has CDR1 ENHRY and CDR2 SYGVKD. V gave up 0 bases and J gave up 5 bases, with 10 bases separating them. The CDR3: CAISESGGRTEAFF. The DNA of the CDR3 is TGTGCCATCAGTGAGTCTGGGGGCCGGACTGAAGCTTTCTTT.

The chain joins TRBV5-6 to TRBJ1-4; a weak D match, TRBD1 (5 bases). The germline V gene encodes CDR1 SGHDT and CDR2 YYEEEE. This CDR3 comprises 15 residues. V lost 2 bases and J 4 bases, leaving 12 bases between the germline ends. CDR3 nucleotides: TGTGCCAGCAGCTTCAGGGCGGGGGTTAATGAAAAACTGTTTTTT. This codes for CASSFRAGVNEKLFF.

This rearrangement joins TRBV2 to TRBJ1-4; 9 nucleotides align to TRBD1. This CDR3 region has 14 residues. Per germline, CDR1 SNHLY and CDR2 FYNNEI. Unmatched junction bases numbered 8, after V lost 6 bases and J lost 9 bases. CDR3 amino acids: CASSSGTGSKKLFF. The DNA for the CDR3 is TGTGCCAGCAGCTCCGGGACAGGGTCGAAAAAACTGTTTTTT. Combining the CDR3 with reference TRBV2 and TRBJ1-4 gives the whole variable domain EPEVTQTPSHQVTQMGQEVILRCVPISNHLYFYWYRQILGQKVEFLVSFYNNEISEKSEIFDDQFSVERPDGSNFTLKIRSTKLEDSAMYFCASSSGTGSKKLFFGSGTQLSVL.

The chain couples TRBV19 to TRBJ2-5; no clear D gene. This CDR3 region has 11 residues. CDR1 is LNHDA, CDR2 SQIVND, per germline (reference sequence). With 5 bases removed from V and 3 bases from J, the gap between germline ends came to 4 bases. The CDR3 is CASSPKETQYF. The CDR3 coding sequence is TGTGCCAGTAGTCCCAAAGAGACCCAGTACTTC.

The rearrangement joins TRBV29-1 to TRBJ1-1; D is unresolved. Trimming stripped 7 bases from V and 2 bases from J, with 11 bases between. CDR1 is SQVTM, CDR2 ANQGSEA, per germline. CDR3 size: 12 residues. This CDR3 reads CSARRENTEAFF. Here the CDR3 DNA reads TGCAGCGCAAGGAGGGAAAACACTGAAGCTTTCTTT.

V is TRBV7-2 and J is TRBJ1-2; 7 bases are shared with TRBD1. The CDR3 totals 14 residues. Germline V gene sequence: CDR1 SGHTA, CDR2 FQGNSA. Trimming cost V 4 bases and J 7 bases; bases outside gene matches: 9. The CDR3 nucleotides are TGTGCCAGCAGCTCTGACTCAGCAGGGGGTGGCTACACCTTC. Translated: CASSSDSAGGGYTF. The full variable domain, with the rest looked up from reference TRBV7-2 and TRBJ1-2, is GAGVSQSPSNKVTEKGKDVELRCDPISGHTALYWYRQSLGQGLEFLIYFQGNSAPDKSGLPSDRFSAERTGGSVSTLTIQRTQQEDSAVYLCASSSDSAGGGYTFGSGTRLTVV.

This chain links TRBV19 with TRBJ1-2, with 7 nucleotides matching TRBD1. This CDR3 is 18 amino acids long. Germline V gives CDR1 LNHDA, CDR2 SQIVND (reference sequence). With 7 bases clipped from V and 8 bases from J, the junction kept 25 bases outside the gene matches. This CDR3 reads CASTTESPDRVGSMGYTF. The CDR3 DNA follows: TGTGCCAGTACCACCGAATCCCCCGACAGGGTGGGAAGTATGGGCTACACCTTC.

CDR3 region: CASSDSPGPYNYGYTF. The CDR3 DNA is TGTGCCAGCAGTGATAGTCCAGGGCCCTATAACTATGGCTACACCTTC. The chain links TRBV6-1 to TRBJ1-2; D is possibly TRBD1 (5 bases). The V gene's germline CDR1 is MNHNS and CDR2 SASEGT. Trimming took 3 bases from V and 1 from J, leaving 15 bases between them. The CDR3 has 16 amino acids.

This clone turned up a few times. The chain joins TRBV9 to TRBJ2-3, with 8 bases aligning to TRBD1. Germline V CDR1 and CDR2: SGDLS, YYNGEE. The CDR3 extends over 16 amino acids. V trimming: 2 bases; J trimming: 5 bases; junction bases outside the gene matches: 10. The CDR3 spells CASSVEEGQVGDTQYF. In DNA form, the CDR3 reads TGTGCCAGCAGCGTTGAAGAGGGACAGGTGGGAGATACGCAGTATTTT.

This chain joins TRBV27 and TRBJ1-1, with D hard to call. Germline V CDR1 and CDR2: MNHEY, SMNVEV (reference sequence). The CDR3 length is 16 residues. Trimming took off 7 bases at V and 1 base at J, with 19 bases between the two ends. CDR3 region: CASKPGASLGNTEAFF. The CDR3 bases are TGTGCCAGCAAACCGGGAGCTAGTCTTGGGAACACTGAAGCTTTCTTT.

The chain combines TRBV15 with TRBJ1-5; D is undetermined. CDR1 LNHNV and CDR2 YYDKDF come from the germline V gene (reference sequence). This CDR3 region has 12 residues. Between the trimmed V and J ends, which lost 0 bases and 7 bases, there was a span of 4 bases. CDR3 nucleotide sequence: TGTGCCACCAGCAGAGATCTGCAGCCCCAGCATTTT. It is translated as CATSRDLQPQHF.

The CDR3 DNA reads TGTGCCAGCAGGAGAGGGACAGGGGATGAAAAACTGTTTTTT. This encodes CASRRGTGDEKLFF. The chain links TRBV28 to TRBJ1-4; 10 bases agree with TRBD1. The CDR3 length is 14 residues. The trim removed 6 bases at V and 6 bases at J, leaving 4 bases unmatched. Looked up from germline, CDR1 is MDHEN and CDR2 is SYDVKM.

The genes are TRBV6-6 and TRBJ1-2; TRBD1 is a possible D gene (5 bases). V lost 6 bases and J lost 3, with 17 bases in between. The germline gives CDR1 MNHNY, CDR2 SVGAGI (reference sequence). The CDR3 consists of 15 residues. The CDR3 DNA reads TGTGCCAGCAGCTCCGACCCGTTAGGGGACTATGGCTACACCTTC. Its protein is CASSSDPLGDYGYTF.